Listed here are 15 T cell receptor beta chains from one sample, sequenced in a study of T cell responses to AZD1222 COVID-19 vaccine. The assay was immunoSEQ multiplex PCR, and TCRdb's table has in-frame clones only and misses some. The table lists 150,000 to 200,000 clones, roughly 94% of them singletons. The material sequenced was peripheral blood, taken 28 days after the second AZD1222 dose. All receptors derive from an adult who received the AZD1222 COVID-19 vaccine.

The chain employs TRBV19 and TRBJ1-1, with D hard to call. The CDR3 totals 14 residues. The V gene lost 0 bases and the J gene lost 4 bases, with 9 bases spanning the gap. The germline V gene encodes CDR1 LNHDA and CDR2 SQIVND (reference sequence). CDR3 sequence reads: CASSIDRRGTEAFF. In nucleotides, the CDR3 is TGTGCCAGTAGTATAGATCGGCGGGGCACTGAAGCTTTCTTT.

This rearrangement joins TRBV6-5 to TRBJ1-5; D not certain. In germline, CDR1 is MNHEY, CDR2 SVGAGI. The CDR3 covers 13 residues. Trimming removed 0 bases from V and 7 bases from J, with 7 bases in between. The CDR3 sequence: CASSYSLRQPQHF. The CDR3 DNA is TGTGCCAGCAGTTACTCACTCCGACAGCCCCAGCATTTT.

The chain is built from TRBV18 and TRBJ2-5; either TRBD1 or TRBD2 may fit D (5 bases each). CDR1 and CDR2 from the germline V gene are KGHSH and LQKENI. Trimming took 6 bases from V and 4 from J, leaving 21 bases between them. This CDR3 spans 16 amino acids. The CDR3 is CASSPNQWGSGETQYF. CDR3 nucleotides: TGTGCCAGCTCGCCTAACCAATGGGGGAGTGGAGAGACCCAGTACTTC.

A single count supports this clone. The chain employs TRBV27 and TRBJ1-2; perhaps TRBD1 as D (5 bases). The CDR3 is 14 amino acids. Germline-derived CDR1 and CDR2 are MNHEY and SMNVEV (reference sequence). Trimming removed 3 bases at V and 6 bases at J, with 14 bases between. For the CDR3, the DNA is TGTGCCAGCAGTTTCGCCGGGGGAGAAGATGGCTACACCTTC. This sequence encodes CASSFAGGEDGYTF.

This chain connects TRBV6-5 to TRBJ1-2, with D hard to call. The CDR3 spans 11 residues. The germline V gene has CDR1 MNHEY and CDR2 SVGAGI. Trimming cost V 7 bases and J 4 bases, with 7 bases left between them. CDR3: CASTSAYGYTF. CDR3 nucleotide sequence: TGTGCCAGCACGAGTGCCTATGGCTACACCTTC.

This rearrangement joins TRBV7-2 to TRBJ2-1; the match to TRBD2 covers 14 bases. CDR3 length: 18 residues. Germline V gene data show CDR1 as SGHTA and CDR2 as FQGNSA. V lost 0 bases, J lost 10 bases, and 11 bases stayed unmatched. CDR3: CASSLALGTSGSFVEQFF. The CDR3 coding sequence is TGTGCCAGCAGCTTAGCGCTAGGGACTAGCGGGAGCTTCGTCGAGCAGTTCTTC.

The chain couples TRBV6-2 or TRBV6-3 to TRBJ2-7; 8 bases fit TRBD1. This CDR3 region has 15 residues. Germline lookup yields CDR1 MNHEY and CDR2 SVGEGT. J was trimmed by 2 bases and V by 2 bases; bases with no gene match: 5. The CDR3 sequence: CASSYDRGAAYEQYF. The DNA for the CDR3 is TGTGCCAGCAGTTACGACAGGGGTGCTGCCTACGAGCAGTACTTC.

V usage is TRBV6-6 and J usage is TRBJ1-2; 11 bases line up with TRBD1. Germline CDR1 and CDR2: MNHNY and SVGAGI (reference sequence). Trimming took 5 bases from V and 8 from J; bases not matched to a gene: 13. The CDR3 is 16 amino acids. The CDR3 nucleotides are TGTGCCAGCAGTCGAGCGAACACGGGACAGGGGGACGGCTACACCTTC. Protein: CASSRANTGQGDGYTF.

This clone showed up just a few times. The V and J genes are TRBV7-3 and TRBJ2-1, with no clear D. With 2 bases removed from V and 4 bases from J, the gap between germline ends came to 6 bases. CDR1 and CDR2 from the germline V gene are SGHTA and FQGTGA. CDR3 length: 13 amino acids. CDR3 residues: CASSLRGYNEQFF. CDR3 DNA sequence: TGTGCCAGCAGCTTACGTGGGTACAATGAGCAGTTCTTC.

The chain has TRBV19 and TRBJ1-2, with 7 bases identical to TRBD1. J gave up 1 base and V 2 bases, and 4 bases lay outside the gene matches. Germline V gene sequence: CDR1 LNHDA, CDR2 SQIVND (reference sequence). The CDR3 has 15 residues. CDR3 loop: CASSISQGGNYGYTF. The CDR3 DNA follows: TGTGCCAGTAGTATAAGCCAGGGGGGTAACTATGGCTACACCTTC.

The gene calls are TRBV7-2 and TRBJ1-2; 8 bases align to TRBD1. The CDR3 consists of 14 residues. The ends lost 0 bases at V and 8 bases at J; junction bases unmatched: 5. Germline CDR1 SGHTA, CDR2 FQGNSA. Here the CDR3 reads CASSLAQGARGYTF. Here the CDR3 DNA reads TGTGCCAGCAGCTTAGCGCAGGGGGCAAGGGGCTACACCTTC.

CDR3 sequence (DNA): TGTGCCAGCAGCTTAACGGGAGGACAGAAGAACACTGAAGCTTTCTTT. As protein: CASSLTGGQKNTEAFF. The J gene is TRBJ1-1, the V gene TRBV7-3, with a possible D match to TRBD1 (6 bases). Germline CDR1 reads SGHTA; CDR2 reads FQGTGA. V shed 0 bases and J shed 1 base, with 12 bases lying between them. The CDR3 sequence is 16 residues long.

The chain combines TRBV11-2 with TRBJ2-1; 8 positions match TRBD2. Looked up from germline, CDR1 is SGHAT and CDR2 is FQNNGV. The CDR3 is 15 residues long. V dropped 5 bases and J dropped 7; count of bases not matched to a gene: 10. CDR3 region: CASSPPTSGGNEQFF. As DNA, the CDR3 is TGTGCCAGCAGCCCACCAACTAGCGGAGGTAATGAGCAGTTCTTC.

The CDR3 loop is CASSLAGTDGYTF. The CDR3 bases are TGTGCCAGCAGCTTGGCCGGGACAGATGGCTACACCTTC. The chain links TRBV5-4 to TRBJ1-2; 7 bases are shared with TRBD1. V gave up 0 bases and J gave up 6 bases; unmatched junction bases: 2. This CDR3 spans 13 amino acids. CDR1 SGHNT and CDR2 YYREEE come from the germline V gene (reference sequence). Full variable domain (outside the CDR3, taken from reference TRBV5-4 and TRBJ1-2): ETGVTQSPTHLIKTRGQQVTLRCSSQSGHNTVSWYQQALGQGPQFIFQYYREEENGRGNFPPRFSGLQFPNYSSELNVNALELDDSALYLCASSLAGTDGYTFGSGTRLTVV.

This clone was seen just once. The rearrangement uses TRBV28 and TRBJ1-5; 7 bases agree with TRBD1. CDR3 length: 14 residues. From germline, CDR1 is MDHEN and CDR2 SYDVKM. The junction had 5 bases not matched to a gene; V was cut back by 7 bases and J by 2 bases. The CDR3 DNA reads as TGTGCCAGCACCAACAGGGGCGGCAATCAGCCCCAGCATTTT. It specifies CASTNRGGNQPQHF.